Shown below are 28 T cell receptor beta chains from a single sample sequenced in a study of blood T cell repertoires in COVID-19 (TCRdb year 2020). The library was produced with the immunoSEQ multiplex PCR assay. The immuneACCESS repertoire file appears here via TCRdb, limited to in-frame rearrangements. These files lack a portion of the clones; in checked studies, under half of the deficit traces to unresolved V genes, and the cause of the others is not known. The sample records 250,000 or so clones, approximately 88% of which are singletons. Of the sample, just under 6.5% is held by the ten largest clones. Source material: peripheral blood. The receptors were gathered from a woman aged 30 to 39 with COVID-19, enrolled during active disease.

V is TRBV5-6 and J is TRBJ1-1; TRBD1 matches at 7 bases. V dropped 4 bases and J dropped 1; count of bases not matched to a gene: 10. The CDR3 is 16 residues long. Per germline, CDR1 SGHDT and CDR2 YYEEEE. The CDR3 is CASSLEIRTGNTEAFF. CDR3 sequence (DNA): TGTGCCAGCAGCCTGGAGATAAGGACAGGGAACACTGAAGCTTTCTTT.

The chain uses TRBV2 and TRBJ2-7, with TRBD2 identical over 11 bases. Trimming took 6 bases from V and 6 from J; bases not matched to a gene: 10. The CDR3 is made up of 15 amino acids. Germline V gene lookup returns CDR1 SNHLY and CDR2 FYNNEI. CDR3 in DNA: TGTGCCAGCAGGGAAACTAGCGGGGGTGCGACCGAGCAGTACTTC. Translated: CASRETSGGATEQYF.

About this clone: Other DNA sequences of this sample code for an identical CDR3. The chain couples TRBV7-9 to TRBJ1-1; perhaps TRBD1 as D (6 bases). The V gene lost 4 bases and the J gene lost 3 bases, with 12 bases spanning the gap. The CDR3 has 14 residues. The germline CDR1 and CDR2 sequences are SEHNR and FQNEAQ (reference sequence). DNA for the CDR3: TGTGCCAGCAGCTACAGGGACGGGGACACTGAAGCTTTCTTT. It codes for CASSYRDGDTEAFF.

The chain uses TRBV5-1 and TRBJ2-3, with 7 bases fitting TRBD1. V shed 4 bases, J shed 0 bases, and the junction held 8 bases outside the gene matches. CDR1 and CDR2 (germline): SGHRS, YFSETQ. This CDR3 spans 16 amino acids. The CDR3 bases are TGCGCCAGCAGCATGGGACAGCCTATCAGCACAGATACGCAGTATTTT. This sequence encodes CASSMGQPISTDTQYF.

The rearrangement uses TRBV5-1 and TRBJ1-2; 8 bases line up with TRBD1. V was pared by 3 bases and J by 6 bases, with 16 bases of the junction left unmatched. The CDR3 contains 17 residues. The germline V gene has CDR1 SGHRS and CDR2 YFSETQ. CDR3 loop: CASSSSRDRSKGDGYTF. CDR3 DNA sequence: TGCGCCAGCAGCTCGTCCCGGGACAGGTCCAAGGGTGATGGCTACACCTTC. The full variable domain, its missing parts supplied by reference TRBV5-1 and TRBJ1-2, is KAGVTQTPRYLIKTRGQQVTLSCSPISGHRSVSWYQQTPGQGLQFLFEYFSETQRNKGNFPGRFSGRQFSNSRSEMNVSTLELGDSALYLCASSSSRDRSKGDGYTFGSGTRLTVV.

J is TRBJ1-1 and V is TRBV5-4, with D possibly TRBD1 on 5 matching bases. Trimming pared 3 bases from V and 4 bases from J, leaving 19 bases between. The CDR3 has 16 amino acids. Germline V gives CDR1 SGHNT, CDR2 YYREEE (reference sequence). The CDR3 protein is CASSSKTQQVGTEAFF. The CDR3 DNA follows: TGTGCCAGCAGCTCCAAGACTCAACAGGTGGGCACTGAAGCTTTCTTT.

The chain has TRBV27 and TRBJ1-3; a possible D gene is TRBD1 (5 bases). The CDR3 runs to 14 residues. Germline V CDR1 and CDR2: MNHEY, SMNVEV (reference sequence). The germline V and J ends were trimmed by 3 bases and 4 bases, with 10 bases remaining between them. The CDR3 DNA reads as TGTGCCAGCAGTTTTTCAGGGTCCGGAAACACCATATATTTT. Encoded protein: CASSFSGSGNTIYF.

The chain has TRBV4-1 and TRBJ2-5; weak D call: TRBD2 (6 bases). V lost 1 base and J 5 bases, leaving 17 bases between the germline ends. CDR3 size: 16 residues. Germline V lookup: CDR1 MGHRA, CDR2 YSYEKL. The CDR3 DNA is TGCGCCAGCAGCCAAGGGCCGGGGGAGCGGTTGGAGACCCAGTACTTC. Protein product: CASSQGPGERLETQYF.

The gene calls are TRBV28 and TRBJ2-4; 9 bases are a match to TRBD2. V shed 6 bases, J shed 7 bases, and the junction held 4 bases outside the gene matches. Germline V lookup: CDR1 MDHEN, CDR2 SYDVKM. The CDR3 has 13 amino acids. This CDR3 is CASSWTSDNIQYF. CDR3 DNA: TGTGCCAGCAGCTGGACTAGCGACAACATTCAGTACTTC.

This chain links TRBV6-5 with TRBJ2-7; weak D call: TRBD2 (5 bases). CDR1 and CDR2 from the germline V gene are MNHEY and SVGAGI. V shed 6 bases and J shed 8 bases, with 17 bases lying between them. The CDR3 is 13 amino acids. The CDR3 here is CASSPHGPGKQYF. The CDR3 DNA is TGTGCCAGCAGCCCCCATGGGCCGGGGAAGCAGTACTTC.

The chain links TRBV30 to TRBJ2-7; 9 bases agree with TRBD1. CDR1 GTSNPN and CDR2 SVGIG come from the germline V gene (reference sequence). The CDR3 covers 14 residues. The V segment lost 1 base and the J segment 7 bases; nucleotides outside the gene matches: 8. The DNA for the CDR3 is TGTGCCTGGAGTGGCTACCGACAGGGGGGTGAGCAGTACGTC. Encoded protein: CAWSGYRQGGEQYV.

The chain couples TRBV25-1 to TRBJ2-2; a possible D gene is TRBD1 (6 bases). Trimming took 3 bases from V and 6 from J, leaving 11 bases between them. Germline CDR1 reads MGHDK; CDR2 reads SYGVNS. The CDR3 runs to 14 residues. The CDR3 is CASSEGAVSGELFF. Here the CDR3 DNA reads TGTGCCAGCAGTGAGGGGGCAGTATCCGGGGAGCTGTTTTTT.

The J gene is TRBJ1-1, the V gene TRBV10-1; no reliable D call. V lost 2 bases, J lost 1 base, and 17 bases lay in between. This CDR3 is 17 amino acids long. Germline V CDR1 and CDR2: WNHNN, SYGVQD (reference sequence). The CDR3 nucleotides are TGCGCCAGCAGTGAGGGTTCACAGTCAAGATCGAACACTGAAGCTTTCTTT. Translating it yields CASSEGSQSRSNTEAFF.

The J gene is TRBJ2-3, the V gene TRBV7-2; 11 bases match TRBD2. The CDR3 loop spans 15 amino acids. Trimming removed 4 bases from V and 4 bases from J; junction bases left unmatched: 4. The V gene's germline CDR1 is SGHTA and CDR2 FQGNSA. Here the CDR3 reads CASSYVAGGPDTQYF. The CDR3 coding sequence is TGTGCCAGCAGCTACGTAGCGGGAGGGCCAGATACGCAGTATTTT.

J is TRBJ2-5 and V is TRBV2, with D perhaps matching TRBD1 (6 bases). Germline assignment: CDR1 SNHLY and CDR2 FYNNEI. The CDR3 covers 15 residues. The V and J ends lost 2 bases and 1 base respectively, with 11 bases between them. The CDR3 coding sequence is TGTGCCAGCAGTGAATCCAGGGGCGCCCAAGAGACCCAGTACTTC. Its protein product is CASSESRGAQETQYF.

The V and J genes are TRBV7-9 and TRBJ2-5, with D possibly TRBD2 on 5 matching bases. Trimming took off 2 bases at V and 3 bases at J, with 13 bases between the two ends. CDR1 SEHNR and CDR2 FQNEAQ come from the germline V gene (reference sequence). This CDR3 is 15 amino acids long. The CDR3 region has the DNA TGTGCCAGCAGCTTACGGTCTAGCTTGGAAGAGACCCAGTACTTC. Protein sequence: CASSLRSSLEETQYF.

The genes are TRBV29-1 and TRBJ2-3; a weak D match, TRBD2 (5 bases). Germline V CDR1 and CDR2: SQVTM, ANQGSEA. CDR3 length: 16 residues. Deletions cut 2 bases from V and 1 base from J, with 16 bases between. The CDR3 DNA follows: TGCAGCGTTGAACTCCTAATGGGGAGCCGCACAGATACGCAGTATTTT. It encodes CSVELLMGSRTDTQYF.

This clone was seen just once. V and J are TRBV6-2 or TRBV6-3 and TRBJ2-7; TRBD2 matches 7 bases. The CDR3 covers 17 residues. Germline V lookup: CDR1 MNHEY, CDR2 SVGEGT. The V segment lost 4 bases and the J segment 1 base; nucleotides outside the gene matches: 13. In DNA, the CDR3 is TGTGCCAGCAGTTTCAGCCCATGGGAGGGAAAATCCTACGAGCAGTACGTC. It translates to CASSFSPWEGKSYEQYV.

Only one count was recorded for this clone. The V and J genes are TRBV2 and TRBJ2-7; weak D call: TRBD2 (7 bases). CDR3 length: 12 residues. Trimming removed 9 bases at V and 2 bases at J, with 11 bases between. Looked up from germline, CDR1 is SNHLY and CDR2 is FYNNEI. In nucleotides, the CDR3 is TGTGCCAGTGGGGGGGGCCCCTACGAGCAGTACTTC. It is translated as CASGGGPYEQYF.

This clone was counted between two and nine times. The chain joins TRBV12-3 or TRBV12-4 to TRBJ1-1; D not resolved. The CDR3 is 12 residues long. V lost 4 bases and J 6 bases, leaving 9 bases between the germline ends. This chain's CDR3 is CASSSQIAEAFF. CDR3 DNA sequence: TGTGCCAGCAGTTCTCAGATCGCTGAAGCTTTCTTT.

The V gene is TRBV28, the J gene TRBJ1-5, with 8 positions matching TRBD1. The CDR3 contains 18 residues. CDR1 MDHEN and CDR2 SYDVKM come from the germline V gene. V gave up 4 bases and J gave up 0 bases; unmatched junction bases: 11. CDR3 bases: TGTGCCAGCAGTTCCTTCACCGGGACAGGTAATAGCAATCAGCCCCAGCATTTT. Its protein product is CASSSFTGTGNSNQPQHF.

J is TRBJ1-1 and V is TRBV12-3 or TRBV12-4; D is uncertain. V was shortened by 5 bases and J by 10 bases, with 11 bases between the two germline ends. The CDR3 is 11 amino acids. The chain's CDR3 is CASSAGGVAFF. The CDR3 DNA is TGTGCCAGCAGTGCCGGCGGGGTAGCTTTCTTT.

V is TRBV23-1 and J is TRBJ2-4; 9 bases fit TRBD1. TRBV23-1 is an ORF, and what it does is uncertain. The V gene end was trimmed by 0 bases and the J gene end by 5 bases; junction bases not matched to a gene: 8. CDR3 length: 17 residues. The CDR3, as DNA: TGCGCCAGCAGTCAATCGACTCGACAGGGGGAAGAAAACATTCAGTACTTC. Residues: CASSQSTRQGEENIQYF.

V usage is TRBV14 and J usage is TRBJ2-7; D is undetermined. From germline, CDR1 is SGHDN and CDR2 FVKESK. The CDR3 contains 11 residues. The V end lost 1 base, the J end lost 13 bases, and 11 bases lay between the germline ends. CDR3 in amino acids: CASSQVQVVYF. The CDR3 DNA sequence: TGTGCCAGCAGCCAAGTTCAGGTGGTATACTTC. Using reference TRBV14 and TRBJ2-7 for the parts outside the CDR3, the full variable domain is EAGVTQFPSHSVIEKGQTVTLRCDPISGHDNLYWYRRVMGKEIKFLLHFVKESKQDESGMPNNRFLAERTGGTYSTLKVQPAELEDSGVYFCASSQVQVVYFGPGTRLTVT.

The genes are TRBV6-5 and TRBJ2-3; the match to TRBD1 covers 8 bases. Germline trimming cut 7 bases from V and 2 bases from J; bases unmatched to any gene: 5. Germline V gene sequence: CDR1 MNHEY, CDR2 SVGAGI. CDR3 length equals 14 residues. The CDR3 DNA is TGTGCCAGCATGTGGACAGGGACCACAGATACGCAGTATTTT. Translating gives CASMWTGTTDTQYF.

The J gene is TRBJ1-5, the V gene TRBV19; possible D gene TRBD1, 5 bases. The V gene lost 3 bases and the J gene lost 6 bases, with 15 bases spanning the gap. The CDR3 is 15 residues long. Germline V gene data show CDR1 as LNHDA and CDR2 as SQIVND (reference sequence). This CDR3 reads CASSIPAGDGQPQHF. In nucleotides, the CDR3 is TGTGCCAGTAGTATTCCTGCGGGGGACGGTCAGCCCCAGCATTTT.

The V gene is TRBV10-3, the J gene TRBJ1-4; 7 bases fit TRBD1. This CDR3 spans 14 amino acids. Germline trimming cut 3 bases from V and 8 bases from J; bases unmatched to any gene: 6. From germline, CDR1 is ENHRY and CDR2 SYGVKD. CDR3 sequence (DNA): TGTGCCATCAGTGACCGACAGGGTGGAGAAAAACTGTTTTTT. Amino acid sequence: CAISDRQGGEKLFF.

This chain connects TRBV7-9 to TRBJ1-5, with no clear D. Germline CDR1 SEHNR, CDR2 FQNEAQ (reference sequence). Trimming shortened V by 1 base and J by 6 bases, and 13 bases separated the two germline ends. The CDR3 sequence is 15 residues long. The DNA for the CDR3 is TGTGCCAGCAGCTTAGATCCCGCGTCGGGTCAGCCCCAGCATTTT. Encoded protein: CASSLDPASGQPQHF.